The 20 T cell receptor beta chains below were found in one sample sequenced in a study of human T cells and chemical hapten exposure. Time point given: healthy volunteer bleed at 6 weeks. RNA extraction used unfractionated whole blood as the source of total RNA. TCRdb called the RACE reads again in MiXCR, with one record for every CDR3 protein. The sample has more than 75,000 distinct CDR3 sequences, over 6.5% seen once. Sample: whole blood. Source of these receptors: a male donor in good health. Some clones in this sample may be carry-over from other donors' samples.

The sample holds many counts of this clonotype. This sequence joins TRBV29-1 and TRBJ2-5; 7 nucleotides line up with TRBD2. J gave up 4 bases and V 8 bases, and 7 bases lay outside the gene matches. CDR1 is SQVTM, CDR2 ANQGSEA, per germline. CDR3 length: 12 amino acids. The CDR3 region has the DNA TGCAGCACAAAGACGGGGGGAGAGACCCAGTACTTC. Translating gives CSTKTGGETQYF.

This clonotype was seen a few times. J is TRBJ2-1 and V is TRBV27; no firm D call. From germline, CDR1 is MNHEY and CDR2 SMNVEV (reference sequence). This CDR3 spans 13 amino acids. V lost 3 bases, J lost 5 bases, and 8 bases lay in between. The CDR3 nucleotides read TGTGCCAGCAGTTTCCCTAGAAACAATGAGCAGTTCTTC. Protein sequence: CASSFPRNNEQFF.

The table lists this clonotype with many counts. The J gene is TRBJ2-7, the V gene TRBV6-5, with 13 bases fitting TRBD2. Per germline, CDR1 MNHEY and CDR2 SVGAGI. This CDR3 comprises 13 residues. V dropped 6 bases and J dropped 10; count of bases not matched to a gene: 6. CDR3 sequence reads: CASRGLAGLYQYF. The DNA for the CDR3 is TGTGCCAGCAGGGGACTAGCGGGATTGTATCAGTACTTC.

This clonotype was found many times. This chain links TRBV5-1 with TRBJ2-3; D possibly corresponds to TRBD1 (5 bases). The germline gives CDR1 SGHRS, CDR2 YFSETQ. The CDR3 sequence is 14 residues long. V was shortened by 3 bases and J by 4 bases, with 12 bases between the two germline ends. The CDR3 nucleotides read TGCGCCAGCAGCTCGACAGCTCTCCCAGATACGCAGTATTTT. Translated: CASSSTALPDTQYF.

This clonotype was seen repeatedly, ten times or more. The gene calls are TRBV28 and TRBJ2-2; D is undetermined. The ends were cut back, 2 bases at V and 2 bases at J, with 3 bases in the middle. CDR1 MDHEN and CDR2 SYDVKM come from the germline V gene. The CDR3 contains 13 residues. This CDR3 is CASSLTNTGELFF. The CDR3 DNA follows: TGTGCCAGCAGTTTAACCAACACCGGGGAGCTGTTTTTT. The full variable domain, its missing parts supplied by reference TRBV28 and TRBJ2-2, is DVKVTQSSRYLVKRTGEKVFLECVQDMDHENMFWYRQDPGLGLRLIYFSYDVKMKEKGDIPEGYSVSREKKERFSLILESASTNQTSMYLCASSLTNTGELFFGEGSRLTVL.

The chain is built from TRBV7-9 and TRBJ2-5; the match to TRBD1 covers 8 bases. Germline-derived CDR1 and CDR2 are SEHNR and FQNEAQ (reference sequence). The junction had 3 bases not matched to a gene; V was cut back by 2 bases and J by 4 bases. CDR3 size: 14 residues. The CDR3 nucleotides are TGTGCCAGCAGCTTACGGGACAGGACAGAGACCCAGTACTTC. Its translation is CASSLRDRTETQYF.

This clonotype was found a few times. The chain has TRBV7-2 and TRBJ1-2, with a tentative D call TRBD1 (5 bases). CDR1 is SGHTA, CDR2 FQGNSA, per germline. Trimming pared 1 base from V and 8 bases from J, leaving 11 bases between. This CDR3 comprises 13 residues. This CDR3 is CASSLGQNMGYTF. CDR3 in DNA: TGTGCCAGCAGCTTAGGACAGAATATGGGCTACACCTTC.

This clonotype has more than one count but fewer than ten. The chain recombines TRBV19 with TRBJ1-5; 7 bases agree with TRBD1. V dropped 6 bases and J dropped 3; count of bases not matched to a gene: 11. The CDR3 sequence is 16 residues long. Germline values: CDR1 LNHDA, CDR2 SQIVND (reference sequence). CDR3 DNA sequence: TGTGCCAGTAGCCAAACGACAGGGCTCCCCAATCAGCCCCAGCATTTT. Its translation is CASSQTTGLPNQPQHF.

This clonotype was seen a handful of times. This chain links TRBV20-1 with TRBJ2-3, with D unresolved. The CDR3 sequence is 12 residues long. The germline gives CDR1 DFQATT, CDR2 SNEGSKA (reference sequence). Deletions cut 5 bases from V and 4 bases from J, with 10 bases between. DNA for the CDR3: TGCAGTGCTTTCCCTCAAGCAGATACGCAGTATTTT. Translated: CSAFPQADTQYF.

This clonotype was observed many times. V is TRBV20-1 and J is TRBJ2-4; 7 bases line up with TRBD1. The CDR3 has 14 residues. V was pared by 3 bases and J by 4 bases, with 6 bases of the junction left unmatched. Germline CDR1 DFQATT, CDR2 SNEGSKA (reference sequence). Written as DNA, the CDR3 is TGCAGTGCTAGCCCCGGGACAGTAAAAAACATTCAGTACTTC. Protein: CSASPGTVKNIQYF.

The chain uses TRBV20-1 and TRBJ2-5; 9 bases are a match to TRBD2. Germline CDR1 is DFQATT and CDR2 is SNEGSKA (reference sequence). With V trimmed by 6 bases and J by 3 bases, 8 bases remained unmatched. The CDR3 is 14 amino acids. The DNA for the CDR3 is TGCAGTGCATGTTTTAGCGGGAGAGAAGAGACCCAGTACTTC. Its translation is CSACFSGREETQYF.

This clonotype turned up a few times. The chain uses TRBV7-8 and TRBJ2-6; 7 bases align to TRBD1. With V trimmed by 5 bases and J by 8 bases, 6 bases remained unmatched. CDR1 SGHVS and CDR2 FQNEAQ come from the germline V gene. This CDR3 comprises 14 residues. The CDR3 bases are TGTGCCAGCAGCGCAGGACAGGTGTCCAACGTCCTGACTTTC. Its protein is CASSAGQVSNVLTF.

This clonotype was observed many times. The rearrangement uses TRBV12-3 or TRBV12-4 and TRBJ2-5, with a tentative D call TRBD2 (7 bases). There are 12 residues in the CDR3. Trimming removed 6 bases from V and 5 bases from J, with 10 bases in between. The CDR3 DNA is TGTGCCAGCAGCCGGGGGGCGGAGACCCAGTACTTC. Translation gives CASSRGAETQYF.

This chain links TRBV20-1 with TRBJ2-1, with TRBD2 matching over 16 bases. V gave up 0 bases and J gave up 10 bases; unmatched junction bases: 21. CDR1 and CDR2 (germline): DFQATT, SNEGSKA (reference sequence). The CDR3 has 21 residues. CDR3 amino acids: CSAREGTSGRANFPPVREQFF. CDR3 bases: TGCAGTGCTAGAGAGGGGACTAGCGGGAGGGCCAATTTTCCCCCGGTACGGGAGCAGTTCTTC.

This clonotype came up many times. The chain combines TRBV29-1 with TRBJ1-1; TRBD1 aligns across 7 bases. V shed 7 bases, J shed 1 base, and the junction held 6 bases outside the gene matches. The CDR3 spans 13 residues. The germline gives CDR1 SQVTM, CDR2 ANQGSEA. This CDR3 is CSAKTGRNTEAFF. CDR3 coding DNA: TGCAGCGCAAAGACAGGGAGGAACACTGAAGCTTTCTTT. Full variable domain (rest looked up from reference TRBV29-1 and TRBJ1-1): SAVISQKPSRDICQRGTSLTIQCQVDSQVTMMFWYRQQPGQSLTLIATANQGSEATYESGFVIDKFPISRPNLTFSTLTVSNMSPEDSSIYLCSAKTGRNTEAFFGQGTRLTVV.

This chain connects TRBV29-1 to TRBJ2-7; 12 bases map to TRBD2. V lost 5 bases to trimming and J lost 5 bases; unmatched junction nucleotides: 7. The CDR3 is made up of 14 amino acids. Germline-derived CDR1 and CDR2 are SQVTM and ANQGSEA. Here the CDR3 DNA reads TGCAGCGTTATCGAACGGACTAGCGGGAACGAGCAGTACTTC. It specifies CSVIERTSGNEQYF.

This chain uses TRBV6-2 or TRBV6-3 with TRBJ2-1, with 8 bases lining up with TRBD2. Germline V lookup: CDR1 MNHEY, CDR2 SVGEGT. The CDR3 has 16 residues. Unmatched junction bases numbered 9, after V lost 4 bases and J lost 4 bases. DNA of the CDR3: TGTGCCAGCAGTTCCGAGCGGGGGTACGATTACAATGAGCAGTTCTTC. This sequence encodes CASSSERGYDYNEQFF.

This clonotype was found a few times. V gene TRBV27 combines with J gene TRBJ1-4; D may be TRBD1 (6 bases). The CDR3 covers 13 residues. The V gene lost 10 bases and the J gene lost 6 bases, with 15 bases spanning the gap. Germline V lookup: CDR1 MNHEY, CDR2 SMNVEV (reference sequence). CDR3 loop: CATRGVGYEKLFF. In DNA, the CDR3 is TGTGCCACCAGGGGAGTAGGCTATGAAAAACTGTTTTTT.

This clonotype was recorded many times. V usage is TRBV10-2 and J usage is TRBJ1-5; D is uncertain. The germline V gene has CDR1 WSHSY and CDR2 SAAADI. The CDR3 extends over 12 amino acids. The V and J ends lost 6 bases and 4 bases respectively, with 7 bases between them. CDR3 bases: TGCGCCAGCAGCCGGACTAATCAGCCCCAGCATTTT. It encodes CASSRTNQPQHF.

This clonotype has just a few counts. The chain combines TRBV3-1 with TRBJ1-3; 8 bases map to TRBD1. Per the germline V gene, CDR1 is LGHDT and CDR2 is YNNKEL (reference sequence). CDR3 length: 14 residues. Trimming cost V 2 bases and J 8 bases; bases outside gene matches: 5. The CDR3 DNA follows: TGTGCCAGCAGCCAACCTACAGGGGGAGACACCATATATTTT. Its translation: CASSQPTGGDTIYF.